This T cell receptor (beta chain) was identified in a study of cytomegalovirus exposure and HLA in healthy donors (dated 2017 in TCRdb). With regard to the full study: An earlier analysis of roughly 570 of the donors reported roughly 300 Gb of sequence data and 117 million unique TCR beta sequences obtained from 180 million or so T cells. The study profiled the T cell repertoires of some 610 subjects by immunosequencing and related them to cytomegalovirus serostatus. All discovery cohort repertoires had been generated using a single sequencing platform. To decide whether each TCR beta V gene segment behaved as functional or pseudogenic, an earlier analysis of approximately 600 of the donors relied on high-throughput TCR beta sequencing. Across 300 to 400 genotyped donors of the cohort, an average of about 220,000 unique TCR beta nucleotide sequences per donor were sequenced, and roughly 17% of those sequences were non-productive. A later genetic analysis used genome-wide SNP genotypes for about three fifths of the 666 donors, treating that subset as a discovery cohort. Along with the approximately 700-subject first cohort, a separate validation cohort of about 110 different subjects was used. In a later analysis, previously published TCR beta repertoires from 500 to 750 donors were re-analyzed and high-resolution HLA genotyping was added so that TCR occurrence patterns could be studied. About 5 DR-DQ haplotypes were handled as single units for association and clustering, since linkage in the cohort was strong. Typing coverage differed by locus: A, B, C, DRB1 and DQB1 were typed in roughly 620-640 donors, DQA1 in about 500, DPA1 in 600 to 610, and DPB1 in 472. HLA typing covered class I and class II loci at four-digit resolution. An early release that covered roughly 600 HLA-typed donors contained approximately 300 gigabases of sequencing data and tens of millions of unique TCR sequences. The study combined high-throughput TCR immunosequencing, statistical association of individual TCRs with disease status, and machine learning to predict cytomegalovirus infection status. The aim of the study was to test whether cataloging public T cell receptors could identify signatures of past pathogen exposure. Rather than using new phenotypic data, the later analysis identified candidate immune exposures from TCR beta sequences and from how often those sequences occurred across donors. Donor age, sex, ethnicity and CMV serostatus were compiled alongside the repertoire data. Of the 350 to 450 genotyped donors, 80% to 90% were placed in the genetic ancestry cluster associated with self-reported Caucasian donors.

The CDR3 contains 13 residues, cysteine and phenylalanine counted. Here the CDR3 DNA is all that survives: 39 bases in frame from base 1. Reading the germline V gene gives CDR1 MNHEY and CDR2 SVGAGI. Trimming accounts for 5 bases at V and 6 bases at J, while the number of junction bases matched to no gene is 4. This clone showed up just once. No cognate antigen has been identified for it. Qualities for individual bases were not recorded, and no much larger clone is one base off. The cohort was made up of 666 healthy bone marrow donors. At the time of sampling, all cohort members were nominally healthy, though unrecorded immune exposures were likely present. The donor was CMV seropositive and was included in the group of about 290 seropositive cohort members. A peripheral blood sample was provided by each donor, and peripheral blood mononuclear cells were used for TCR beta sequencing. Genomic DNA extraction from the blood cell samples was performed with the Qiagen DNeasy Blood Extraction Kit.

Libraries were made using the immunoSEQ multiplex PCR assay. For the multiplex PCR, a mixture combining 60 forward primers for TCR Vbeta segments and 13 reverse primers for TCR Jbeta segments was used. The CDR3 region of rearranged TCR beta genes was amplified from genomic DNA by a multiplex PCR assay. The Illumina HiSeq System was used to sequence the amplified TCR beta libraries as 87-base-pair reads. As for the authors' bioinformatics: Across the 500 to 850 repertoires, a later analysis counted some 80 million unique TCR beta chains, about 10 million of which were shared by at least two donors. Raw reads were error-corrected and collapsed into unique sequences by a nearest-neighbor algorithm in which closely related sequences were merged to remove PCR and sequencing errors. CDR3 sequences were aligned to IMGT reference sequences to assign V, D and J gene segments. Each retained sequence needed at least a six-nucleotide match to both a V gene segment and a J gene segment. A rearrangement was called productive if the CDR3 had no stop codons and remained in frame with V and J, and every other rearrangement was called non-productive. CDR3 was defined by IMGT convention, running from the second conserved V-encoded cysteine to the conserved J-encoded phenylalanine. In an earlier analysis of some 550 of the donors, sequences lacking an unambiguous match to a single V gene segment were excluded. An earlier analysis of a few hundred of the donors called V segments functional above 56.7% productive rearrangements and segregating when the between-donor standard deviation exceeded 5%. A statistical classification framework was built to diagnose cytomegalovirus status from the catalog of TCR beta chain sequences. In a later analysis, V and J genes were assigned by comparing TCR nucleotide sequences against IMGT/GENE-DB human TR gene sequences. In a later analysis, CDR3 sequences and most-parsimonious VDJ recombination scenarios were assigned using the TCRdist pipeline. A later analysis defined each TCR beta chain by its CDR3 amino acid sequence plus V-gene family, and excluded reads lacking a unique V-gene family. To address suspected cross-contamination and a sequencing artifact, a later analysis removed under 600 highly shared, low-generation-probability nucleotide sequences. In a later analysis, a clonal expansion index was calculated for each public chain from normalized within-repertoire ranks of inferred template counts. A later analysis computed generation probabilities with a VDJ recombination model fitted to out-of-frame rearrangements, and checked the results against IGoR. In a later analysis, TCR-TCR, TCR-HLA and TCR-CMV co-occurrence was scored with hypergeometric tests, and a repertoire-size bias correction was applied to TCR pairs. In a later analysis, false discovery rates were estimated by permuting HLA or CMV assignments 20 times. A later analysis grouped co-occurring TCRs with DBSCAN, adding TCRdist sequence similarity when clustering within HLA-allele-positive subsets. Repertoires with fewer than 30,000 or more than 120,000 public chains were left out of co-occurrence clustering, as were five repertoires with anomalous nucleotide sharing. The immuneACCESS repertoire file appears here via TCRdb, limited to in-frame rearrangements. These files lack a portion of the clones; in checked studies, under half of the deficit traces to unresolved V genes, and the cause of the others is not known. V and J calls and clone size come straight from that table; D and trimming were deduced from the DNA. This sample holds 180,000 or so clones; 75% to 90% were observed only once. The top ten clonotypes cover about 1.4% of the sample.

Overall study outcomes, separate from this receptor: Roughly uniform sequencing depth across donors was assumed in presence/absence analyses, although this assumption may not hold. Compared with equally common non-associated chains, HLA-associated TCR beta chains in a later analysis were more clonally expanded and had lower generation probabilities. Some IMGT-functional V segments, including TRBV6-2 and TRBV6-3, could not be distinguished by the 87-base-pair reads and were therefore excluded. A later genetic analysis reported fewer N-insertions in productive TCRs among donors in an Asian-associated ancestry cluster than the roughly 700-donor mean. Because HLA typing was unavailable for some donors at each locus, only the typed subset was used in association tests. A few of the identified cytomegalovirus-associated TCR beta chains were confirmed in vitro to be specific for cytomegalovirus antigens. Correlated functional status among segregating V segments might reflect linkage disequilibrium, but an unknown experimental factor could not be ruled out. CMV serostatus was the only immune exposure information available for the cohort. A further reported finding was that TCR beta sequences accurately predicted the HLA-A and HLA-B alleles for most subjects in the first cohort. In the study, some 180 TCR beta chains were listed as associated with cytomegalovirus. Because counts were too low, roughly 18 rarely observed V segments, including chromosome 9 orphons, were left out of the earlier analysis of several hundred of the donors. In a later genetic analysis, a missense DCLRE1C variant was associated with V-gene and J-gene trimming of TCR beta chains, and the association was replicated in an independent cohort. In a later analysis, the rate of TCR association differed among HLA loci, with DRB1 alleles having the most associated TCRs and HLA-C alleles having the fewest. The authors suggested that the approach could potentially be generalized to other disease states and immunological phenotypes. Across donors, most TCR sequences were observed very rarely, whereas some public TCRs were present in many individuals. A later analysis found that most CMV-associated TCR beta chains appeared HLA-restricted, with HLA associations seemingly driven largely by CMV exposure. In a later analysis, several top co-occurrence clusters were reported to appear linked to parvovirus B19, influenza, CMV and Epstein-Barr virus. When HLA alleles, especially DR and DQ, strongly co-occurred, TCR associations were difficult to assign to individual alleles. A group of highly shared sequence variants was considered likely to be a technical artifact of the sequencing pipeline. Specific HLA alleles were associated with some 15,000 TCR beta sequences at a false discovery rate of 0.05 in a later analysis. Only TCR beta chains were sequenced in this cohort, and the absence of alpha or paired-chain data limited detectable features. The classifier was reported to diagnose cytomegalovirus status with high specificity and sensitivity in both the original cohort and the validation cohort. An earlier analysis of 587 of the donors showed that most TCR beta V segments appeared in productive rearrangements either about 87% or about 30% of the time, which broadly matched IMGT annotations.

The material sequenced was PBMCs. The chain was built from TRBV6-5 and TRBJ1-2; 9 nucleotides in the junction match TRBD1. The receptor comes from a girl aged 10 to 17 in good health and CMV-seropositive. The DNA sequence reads TGTGCCAGCAGTCGCCGGGACAGGGATGGCTACACCTTC. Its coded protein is CASSRRDRDGYTF.